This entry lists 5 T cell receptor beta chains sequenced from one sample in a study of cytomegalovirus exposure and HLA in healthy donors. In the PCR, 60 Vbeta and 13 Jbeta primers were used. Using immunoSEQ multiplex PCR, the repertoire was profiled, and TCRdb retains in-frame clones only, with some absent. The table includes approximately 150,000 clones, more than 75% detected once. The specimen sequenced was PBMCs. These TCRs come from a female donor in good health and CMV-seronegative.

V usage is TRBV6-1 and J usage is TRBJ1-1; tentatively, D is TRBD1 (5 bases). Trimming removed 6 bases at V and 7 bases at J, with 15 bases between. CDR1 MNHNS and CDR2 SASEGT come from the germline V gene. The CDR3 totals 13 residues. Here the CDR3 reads CASRWAADSEAFF. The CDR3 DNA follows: TGTGCCAGCAGGTGGGCAGCCGACAGTGAAGCTTTCTTT.

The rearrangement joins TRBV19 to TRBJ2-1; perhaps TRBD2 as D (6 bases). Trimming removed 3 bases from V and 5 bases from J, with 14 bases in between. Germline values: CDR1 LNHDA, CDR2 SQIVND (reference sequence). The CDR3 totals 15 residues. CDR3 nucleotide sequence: TGTGCCAGTAGTATTCGCGGAGGGTCGCACAATGAGCAGTTCTTC. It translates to CASSIRGGSHNEQFF.

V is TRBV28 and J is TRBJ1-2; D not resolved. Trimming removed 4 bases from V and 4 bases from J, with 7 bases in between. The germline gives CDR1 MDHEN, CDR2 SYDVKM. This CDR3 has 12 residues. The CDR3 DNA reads TGTGCCAGCAGTTCCCATCCCTATGGCTACACCTTC. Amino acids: CASSSHPYGYTF.

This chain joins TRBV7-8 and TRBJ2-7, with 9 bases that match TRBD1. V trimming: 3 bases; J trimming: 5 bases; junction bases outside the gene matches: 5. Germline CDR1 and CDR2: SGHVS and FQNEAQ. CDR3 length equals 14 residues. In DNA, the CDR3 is TGTGCCAGCAGCTTGGGACAGGGTGGACACGAGCAGTACTTC. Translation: CASSLGQGGHEQYF.

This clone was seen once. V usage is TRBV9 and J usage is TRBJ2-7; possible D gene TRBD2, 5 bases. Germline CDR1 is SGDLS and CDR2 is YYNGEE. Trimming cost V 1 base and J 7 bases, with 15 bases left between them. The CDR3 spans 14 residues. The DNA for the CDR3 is TGTGCCAGCAGCGTATTTGGGGATTGGAGGGAGCAGTACTTC. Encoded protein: CASSVFGDWREQYF.